Below are 5 T cell receptor beta chains sequenced from a single sample in a study of blood T cell repertoires in COVID-19. Clones were sequenced by immunoSEQ multiplex PCR, and TCRdb holds only the in-frame ones, with some missing. The sample gives about 180,000 clones, 70% to 90% of which show up once; approximately 9.9% is in the top ten. Sequencing was done on a sample of peripheral blood. The receptors derive from a human donor with active or convalescent COVID-19. The donor label of this sample is uncertain.

As to this clone: Additional DNA sequences in this sample encode the identical CDR3. V gene TRBV6-1 combines with J gene TRBJ1-5; no clear D. V was trimmed by 0 bases and J by 6 bases, leaving 6 bases between them. The CDR3 runs to 13 residues. The V gene's germline CDR1 is MNHNS and CDR2 SASEGT. The CDR3 region has the DNA TGTGCCAGCAGTGAAGCATTGCGTCAGCCCCAGCATTTT. Translation gives CASSEALRQPQHF.

For the CDR3, the DNA is TGTGCCAGCAGCACCCAAAGCGAGGGAACCGGGACTCCGACCCCAAAACAGAACACCGGGGAGCTGTTTTTT. It encodes CASSTQSEGTGTPTPKQNTGELFF. This chain links TRBV21-1 with TRBJ2-2; the table's TRBD2 call for D was not verified on the DNA. TRBV21-1 is listed as a pseudogene. This CDR3 has 24 residues.

V is TRBV19 and J is TRBJ2-3; D may be TRBD1 (6 bases). The CDR3 is made up of 16 amino acids. Germline V gene data show CDR1 as LNHDA and CDR2 as SQIVND (reference sequence). V lost 3 bases to trimming and J lost 4 bases, with 17 bases between them. Here the CDR3 reads CASSIRAGVGADTQYF. The CDR3 region has the DNA TGTGCCAGTAGTATTCGCGCAGGGGTCGGGGCAGATACGCAGTATTTT.

The rearrangement joins TRBV28 to TRBJ2-7; D may be TRBD2 (6 bases). Trimming pared 5 bases from V and 3 bases from J, leaving 11 bases between. The germline V gene has CDR1 MDHEN and CDR2 SYDVKM. This CDR3 is built from 13 residues. The DNA for the CDR3 is TGTGCCAGCAGTACCGACGGGGGCTACGAGCAGTACTTC. As protein: CASSTDGGYEQYF. Full variable domain (missing parts from reference TRBV28 and TRBJ2-7): DVKVTQSSRYLVKRTGEKVFLECVQDMDHENMFWYRQDPGLGLRLIYFSYDVKMKEKGDIPEGYSVSREKKERFSLILESASTNQTSMYLCASSTDGGYEQYFGPGTRLTVT.

The CDR3 reads CASSLYMGLAGSPPGLDTQYF. The CDR3 DNA reads as TGTGCCAGCAGTTTATATATGGGACTAGCGGGAAGCCCCCCCGGTTTGGACACGCAGTATTTT. The gene calls are TRBV28 and TRBJ2-3; 13 positions match TRBD2. This CDR3 contains 21 residues. J gave up 9 bases and V 1 base, and 22 bases lay outside the gene matches. Per the germline V gene, CDR1 is MDHEN and CDR2 is SYDVKM.